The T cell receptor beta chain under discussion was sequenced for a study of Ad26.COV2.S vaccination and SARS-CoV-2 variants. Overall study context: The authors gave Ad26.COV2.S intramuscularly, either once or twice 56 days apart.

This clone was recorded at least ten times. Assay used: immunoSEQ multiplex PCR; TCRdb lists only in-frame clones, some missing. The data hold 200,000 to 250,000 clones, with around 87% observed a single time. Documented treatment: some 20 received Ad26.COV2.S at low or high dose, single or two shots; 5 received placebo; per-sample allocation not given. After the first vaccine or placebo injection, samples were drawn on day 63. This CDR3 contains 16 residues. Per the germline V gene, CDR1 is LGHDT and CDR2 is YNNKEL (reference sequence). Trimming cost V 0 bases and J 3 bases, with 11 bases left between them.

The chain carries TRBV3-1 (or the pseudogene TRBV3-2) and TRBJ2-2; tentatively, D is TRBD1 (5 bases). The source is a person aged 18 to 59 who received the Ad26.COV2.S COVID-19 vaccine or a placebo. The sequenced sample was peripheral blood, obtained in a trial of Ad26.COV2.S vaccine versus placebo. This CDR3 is CASSQDQGEDTGELFF. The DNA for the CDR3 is TGTGCCAGCAGCCAAGATCAGGGCGAAGACACCGGGGAGCTGTTTTTT.